The rows below give T cell receptor beta chains drawn from one sample of a study of blood T cells in healthy people across ages. MiXCR, applied by TCRdb to the 5' RACE reads, yields one record per CDR3 protein. The data hold around 710,000 distinct CDR3 sequences, with roughly 47% observed a single time. Sample: blood. These receptors were taken from an older woman in good health. The CDR3 runs from the conserved cysteine through the conserved F or W. Fields, in order: CDR3 DNA, CDR3 protein, J gene, V gene, D gene, clone size, CDR3 length. The D gene is left open where the match is weak. Clone size is not always given. Where it is, it says once, few, many or a class for expanded clones.

cdr3_nt: TGCAGTGCTACCCTAGCGGGAGCCTCCTACGAGCAGTACTTC; cdr3_aa: CSATLAGASYEQYF; j_call: TRBJ2-7; v_call: TRBV20-1; d_call: TRBD2; clone_size: few; cdr3_length: 14
cdr3_nt: TGTGCCAGCAGCCCTGGCAGGGGTAACACCGGGGAGCTGTTTTTT; cdr3_aa: CASSPGRGNTGELFF; j_call: TRBJ2-2; v_call: TRBV5-5; d_call: NA; clone_size: few; cdr3_length: 15
cdr3_nt: TGTGCCATCAGTGAGTTGGGAGAGACCCAGTACTTC; cdr3_aa: CAISELGETQYF; j_call: TRBJ2-5; v_call: TRBV10-3; d_call: NA; clone_size: few; cdr3_length: 12
cdr3_nt: TGTGCCAGCACCGCCTTATTTGAAAAACTGTTTTTT; cdr3_aa: CASTALFEKLFF; j_call: TRBJ1-4; v_call: TRBV7-9; d_call: NA; clone_size: few; cdr3_length: 12
cdr3_nt: TGCAGCGTTGAGGGGGGGGGGGACATTTACTACAATGAGCAGTTCTTC; cdr3_aa: CSVEGGGDIYYNEQFF; j_call: TRBJ2-1; v_call: TRBV29-1; d_call: NA; clone_size: few; cdr3_length: 16
cdr3_nt: TGTGCCAGCAGCCATATGGGACTAGCGGGAGTCGGGCAGTTCTTC; cdr3_aa: CASSHMGLAGVGQFF; j_call: TRBJ2-1; v_call: TRBV7-9; d_call: TRBD2; clone_size: NA; cdr3_length: 15
cdr3_nt: TGTGCCAGCAGTGATAGGGAGGGCCAAGAGACCCAGTACTTC; cdr3_aa: CASSDREGQETQYF; j_call: TRBJ2-5; v_call: TRBV2; d_call: TRBD2; clone_size: NA; cdr3_length: 14
cdr3_nt: TGTGCCAGCAGTTTTGAGAGCGTAGGAGAGACCCAGTACTTC; cdr3_aa: CASSFESVGETQYF; j_call: TRBJ2-5; v_call: TRBV28; d_call: NA; clone_size: once; cdr3_length: 14
cdr3_nt: TGTGCCAGCAGCTCACTACTAGCGGGGGGGCTCGGTGGAAATGAGCAGTTCTTC; cdr3_aa: CASSSLLAGGLGGNEQFF; j_call: TRBJ2-1; v_call: TRBV7-6; d_call: TRBD2; clone_size: few; cdr3_length: 18
cdr3_nt: TGCGCCAGCAGCTTATGGATCTCACGAAGTAGCAATCAGCCCCAGCATTTT; cdr3_aa: CASSLWISRSSNQPQHF; j_call: TRBJ1-5; v_call: TRBV4-3; d_call: NA; clone_size: NA; cdr3_length: 17
cdr3_nt: TGTGCCAGCAGCTTAGGTACAGTCTCTACTGAAGCTTTCTTT; cdr3_aa: CASSLGTVSTEAFF; j_call: TRBJ1-1; v_call: TRBV7-9; d_call: NA; clone_size: NA; cdr3_length: 14
cdr3_nt: TGTGCCAGCAGCTTAGAGGTAGCGGGGGGGTTAAATGAGCAGTTCTTC; cdr3_aa: CASSLEVAGGLNEQFF; j_call: TRBJ2-1; v_call: TRBV11-2; d_call: TRBD2; clone_size: NA; cdr3_length: 16
cdr3_nt: TGTGCCAGCAGCTTAATGAGTGGGGATGCCACCGGGGAGCTGTTTTTT; cdr3_aa: CASSLMSGDATGELFF; j_call: TRBJ2-2; v_call: TRBV7-3; d_call: NA; clone_size: NA; cdr3_length: 16
cdr3_nt: TGTGCCAGCAGCCAAGATAGCGGGGGGGCGACCCAGTACTTC; cdr3_aa: CASSQDSGGATQYF; j_call: TRBJ2-5; v_call: TRBV4-2; d_call: TRBD2; clone_size: NA; cdr3_length: 14
cdr3_nt: TGCGCCAGCAGCCAGGCCCGGGACAGGGGCTATAAGGAGGGCTACACCTTC; cdr3_aa: CASSQARDRGYKEGYTF; j_call: TRBJ1-2; v_call: TRBV4-1; d_call: TRBD1; clone_size: NA; cdr3_length: 17
cdr3_nt: TGTGCCAGCAGCGTTGGACAGGGGGGCCCTAGCACAGATACGCAGTATTTT; cdr3_aa: CASSVGQGGPSTDTQYF; j_call: TRBJ2-3; v_call: TRBV7-9; d_call: TRBD1; clone_size: NA; cdr3_length: 17
cdr3_nt: TGTGCCAGCAGCTTAGAACAGGGGAGCACAGATACGCAGTATTTT; cdr3_aa: CASSLEQGSTDTQYF; j_call: TRBJ2-3; v_call: TRBV7-3; d_call: TRBD1; clone_size: NA; cdr3_length: 15
cdr3_nt: TGCAGCGTTGAAGGACAGCCGAACACTGAAGCTTTCTTT; cdr3_aa: CSVEGQPNTEAFF; j_call: TRBJ1-1; v_call: TRBV29-1; d_call: NA; clone_size: few; cdr3_length: 13